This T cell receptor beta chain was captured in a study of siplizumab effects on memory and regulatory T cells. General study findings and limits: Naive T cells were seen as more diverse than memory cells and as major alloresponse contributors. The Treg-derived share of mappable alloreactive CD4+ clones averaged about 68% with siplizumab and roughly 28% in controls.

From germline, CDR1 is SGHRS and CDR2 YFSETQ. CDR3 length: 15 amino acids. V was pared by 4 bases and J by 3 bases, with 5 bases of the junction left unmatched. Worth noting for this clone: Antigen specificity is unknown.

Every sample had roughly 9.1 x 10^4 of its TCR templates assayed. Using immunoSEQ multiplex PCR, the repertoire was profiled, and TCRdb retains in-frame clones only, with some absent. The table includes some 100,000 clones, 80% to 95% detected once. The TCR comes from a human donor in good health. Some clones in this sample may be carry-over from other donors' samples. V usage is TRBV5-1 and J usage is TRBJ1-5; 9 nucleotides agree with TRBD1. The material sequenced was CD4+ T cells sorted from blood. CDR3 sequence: CASSRTGDYNQPQHF. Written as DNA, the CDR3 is TGCGCCAGCAGCCGGACAGGGGATTACAATCAGCCCCAGCATTTT.